Listed here is a single T cell receptor beta chain. This specimen belongs to a study of human T cells and chemical hapten exposure. Study at large: Each patch test put 0.01% DPC on the upper back, and results were read at 6 days. The study enrolled mostly female patients with alopecia areata, totalis or universalis.

This CDR3 has 18 residues. Germline V gives CDR1 ENHRY, CDR2 SYGVKD. Trimming shortened V by 0 bases and J by 0 bases, and 16 bases separated the two germline ends. Using its own MiXCR run on the RACE reads, TCRdb lists one record per CDR3 protein. Of approximately 370,000 distinct CDR3 sequences listed, 4.5% to 7% are singletons. Time point defined: pre-sensitization, week 0. Treatment denoted: therapeutic diphenylcyclopropenone sensitization with weekly scalp DPC. Those who donated were patients with alopecia, 18 to 70 years of age, and suitable for DPC. This sequence joins TRBV10-3 and TRBJ2-3; a weak D match, TRBD1 (5 bases). The source of this sequence is a woman under 30 with alopecia areata. Some clones in this sample may be carry-over from other donors' samples. The sequences come from whole blood, collected in connection with sensitization to the hapten diphenylcyclopropenone (DPC). The CDR3 reads CAISESSFQGESTDTQYF. The CDR3 region has the DNA TGTGCCATCAGTGAGTCTTCGTTCCAAGGGGAAAGCACAGATACGCAGTATTTT.